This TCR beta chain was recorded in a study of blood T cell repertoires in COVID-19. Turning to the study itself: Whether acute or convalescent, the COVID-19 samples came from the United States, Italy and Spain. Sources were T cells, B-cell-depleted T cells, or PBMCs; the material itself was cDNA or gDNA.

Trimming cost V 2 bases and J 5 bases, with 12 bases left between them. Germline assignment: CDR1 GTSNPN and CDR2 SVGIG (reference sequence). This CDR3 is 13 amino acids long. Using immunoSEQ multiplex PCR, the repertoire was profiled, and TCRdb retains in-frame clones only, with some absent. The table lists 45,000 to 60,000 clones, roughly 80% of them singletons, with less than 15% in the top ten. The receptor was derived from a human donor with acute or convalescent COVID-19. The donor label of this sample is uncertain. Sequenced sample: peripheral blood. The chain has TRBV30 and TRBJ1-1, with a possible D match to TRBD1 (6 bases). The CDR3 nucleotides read TGTGCCTGGAGTCGGGGGGCAGGGACTGAAGCTTTCTTT. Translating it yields CAWSRGAGTEAFF.